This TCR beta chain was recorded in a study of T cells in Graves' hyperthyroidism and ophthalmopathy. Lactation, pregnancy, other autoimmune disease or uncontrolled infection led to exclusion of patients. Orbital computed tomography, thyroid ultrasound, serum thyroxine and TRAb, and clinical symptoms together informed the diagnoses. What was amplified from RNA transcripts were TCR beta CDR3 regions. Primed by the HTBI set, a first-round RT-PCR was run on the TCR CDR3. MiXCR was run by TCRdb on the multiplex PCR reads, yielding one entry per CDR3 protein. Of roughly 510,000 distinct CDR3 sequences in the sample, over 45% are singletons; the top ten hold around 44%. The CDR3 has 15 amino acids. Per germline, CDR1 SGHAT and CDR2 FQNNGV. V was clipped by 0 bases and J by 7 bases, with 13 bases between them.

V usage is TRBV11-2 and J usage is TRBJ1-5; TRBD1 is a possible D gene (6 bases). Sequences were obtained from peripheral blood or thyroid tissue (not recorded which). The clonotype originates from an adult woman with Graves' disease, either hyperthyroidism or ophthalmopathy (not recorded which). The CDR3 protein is CASSLDPGAGQPQHF. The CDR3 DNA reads TGTGCCAGCAGCTTAGATCCGGGGGCCGGGCAGCCCCAGCATTTT.